This entry lists 9 T cell receptor beta chains sequenced from one sample in a study of shared clonotypes between healthy human individuals. Selected positively for CCR7 and CD45RO-negative, naive CD8 cells excluded terminally differentiated effector memory CD45RA+ cells. Sequencing used immunoSEQ multiplex PCR; TCRdb keeps in-frame clones, though not all of them. The sample holds about 2.1 million clones, roughly 93% seen once. Sequenced sample: naive CD8+ T cells from PBMCs. The receptors were sampled from a man between 18 and 29 years old in good health. Some clones in this sample may be carry-over from other donors' samples.

This chain connects TRBV11-2 to TRBJ2-7; D is undetermined. V was pared by 2 bases and J by 5 bases, with 7 bases between. This CDR3 contains 12 residues. Germline loops: CDR1 SGHAT, CDR2 FQNNGV. This CDR3 reads CASSLYKDEQYF. The CDR3 DNA is TGTGCCAGCAGCTTATACAAGGACGAGCAGTACTTC.

As regards this clone: The junction departs from the called germline gene at one end, perhaps through a read error. This rearrangement joins TRBV5-4 to TRBJ2-1; D perhaps matches TRBD2 (6 bases). Germline-derived CDR1 and CDR2 are SGHNT and YYREEE (reference sequence). The CDR3 has 16 residues. The CDR3 DNA sequence: TGTGCCAGCAGCTTGGTGGGTAGCGGATACTACAATGGGCAGTTCTTC. Its protein is CASSLVGSGYYNGQFF.

This clone was counted only a few times. This chain connects TRBV19 to TRBJ2-1; D is undetermined. CDR3 length equals 12 residues. The ends were cut back, 7 bases at V and 9 bases at J, with 13 bases in the middle. The germline gives CDR1 LNHDA, CDR2 SQIVND (reference sequence). CDR3 DNA sequence: TGTGCCAGTAATCATCCGGGCGGTGAGCAGTTCTTC. It translates to CASNHPGGEQFF.

V is TRBV6-1 and J is TRBJ1-2; D may be TRBD1 (5 bases). V lost 4 bases and J lost 0, with 12 bases in between. Per germline, CDR1 MNHNS and CDR2 SASEGT. This CDR3 has 15 residues. The CDR3 coding sequence is TGTGCCAGCAGTGTTATCTGGGACCCTAACTATGGCTACACCTTC. Translated: CASSVIWDPNYGYTF.

The V call is TRBV27, the J call TRBJ2-3; 8 nucleotides match TRBD2. In germline, CDR1 is MNHEY, CDR2 SMNVEV (reference sequence). The length of the CDR3 is 15 residues. V lost 6 bases and J lost 4; bases outside the gene matches: 9. DNA for the CDR3: TGTGCCAGCAGGTGGAGCGGGAGCTCCGCAGATACGCAGTATTTT. It codes for CASRWSGSSADTQYF.

The chain has TRBV29-1 and TRBJ2-4; 8 bases are a match to TRBD2. The CDR3 is 11 residues long. Germline values: CDR1 SQVTM, CDR2 ANQGSEA. J was trimmed by 13 bases and V by 4 bases; bases with no gene match: 6. CDR3 nucleotides: TGCAGCGTTGTGTCGGGGGGGGCCCAGTACTTC. This sequence encodes CSVVSGGAQYF.

This chain joins TRBV10-2 and TRBJ2-7; D gene unclear. Trimming cost V 6 bases and J 6 bases, with 12 bases left between them. The CDR3 has 12 residues. Germline V CDR1 and CDR2: WSHSY, SAAADI. CDR3 in amino acids: CASSADPLEQYF. The CDR3 DNA reads TGCGCCAGCAGCGCCGACCCCCTCGAGCAGTACTTC.

This clone has just one count. This same CDR3 is encoded by further DNA sequences in the sample. The CDR3 loop reads CASSLAGGDGYTF. The CDR3 DNA is TGTGCCAGCAGTCTGGCAGGGGGCGATGGCTACACCTTC. The genes are TRBV28 and TRBJ1-2; 8 bases are a match to TRBD1. J was trimmed by 6 bases and V by 5 bases; bases with no gene match: 5. The CDR3 covers 13 residues. CDR1 is MDHEN, CDR2 SYDVKM, per germline.

V usage is TRBV6-5 and J usage is TRBJ2-1; TRBD2 agrees at 12 bases. Germline loops: CDR1 MNHEY, CDR2 SVGAGI. This CDR3 is 14 amino acids long. The V and J ends lost 9 bases and 7 bases, in that order; junction bases with no gene match: 7. Here the CDR3 DNA reads TGTGCCAGTCAGCTAGCGGGAGGGCCTAATGAGCAGTTCTTC. Translated, it gives CASQLAGGPNEQFF.